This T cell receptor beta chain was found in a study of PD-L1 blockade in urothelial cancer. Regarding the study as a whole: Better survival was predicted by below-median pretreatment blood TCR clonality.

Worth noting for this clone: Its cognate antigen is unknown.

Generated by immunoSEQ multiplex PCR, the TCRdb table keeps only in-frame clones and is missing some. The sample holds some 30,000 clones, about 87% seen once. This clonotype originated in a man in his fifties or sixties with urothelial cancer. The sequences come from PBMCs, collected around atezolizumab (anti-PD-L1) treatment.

The CDR3 nucleotides are TGCGCCAGCAGCCCGCCCACAGGGGGGTACACCGGGGAGCTGTTTTTT. Translating it yields CASSPPTGGYTGELFF. This rearrangement joins TRBV5-1 to TRBJ2-2, with TRBD1 identical over 8 bases. The CDR3 totals 16 residues. CDR1 is SGHRS and CDR2 is YFSETQ in the germline V gene. V lost 4 bases to trimming and J lost 3 bases; unmatched junction nucleotides: 8.